One and the same sample provided the 32 T cell receptor beta chains below, sequenced in a study of patients and donors after allogeneic stem cell transplantation. TCRdb re-derived calls from the RT-PCR reads in MiXCR, one entry per CDR3 protein. The table has roughly 960,000 distinct CDR3 sequences, about a sixth seen once. The sample was blood, either unsorted or a sorted T cell fraction (not recorded which). The source of these receptors is a human donor who was either an allogeneic HSCT recipient or a stem cell or donor lymphocyte infusion donor (not recorded which). It is not recorded whose cells these are; they may come from a transplant donor.

This clonotype has a count of ten or more. V and J are TRBV12-3 or TRBV12-4 and TRBJ1-5; a possible D gene is TRBD1 (5 bases). This CDR3 has 14 residues. Trimming removed 6 bases from V and 1 base from J, with 10 bases in between. CDR3 DNA sequence: TGTGCCAGCAGACGGGGCCGGAGCAATCAGCCCCAGCATTTT. It specifies CASRRGRSNQPQHF.

This clonotype was counted ten times or more. The chain couples TRBV12-3 or TRBV12-4 to TRBJ1-5; tentative D call: TRBD1 (6 bases). The CDR3 is 13 amino acids. Trimming pared 7 bases from V and 9 bases from J, leaving 16 bases between. The CDR3 region has the DNA TGTGCCAGCACCTCAAGGGGGGACGGGCCCCAGCATTTT. As protein: CASTSRGDGPQHF.

The rearrangement joins TRBV24-1 to TRBJ2-3; a possible D gene is TRBD1 (5 bases). The germline CDR1 and CDR2 sequences are KGHDR and SFDVKD. The germline V and J ends were trimmed by 4 bases and 4 bases, with 11 bases remaining between them. The length of the CDR3 is 14 residues. The CDR3 DNA follows: TGTGCCACCAGTGAGGTCCAGGGCCCAGATACGCAGTATTTT. Its translation: CATSEVQGPDTQYF.

This clonotype occurred a few times. V and J are TRBV4-3 and TRBJ1-2; TRBD1 matches 10 bases. CDR3 length equals 18 residues. V was clipped by 0 bases and J by 4 bases; unmatched bases: 11. The germline gives CDR1 LGHNA, CDR2 YSLEER. The DNA of the CDR3 is TGCGCCAGCAGCCAAGAACTCAACTCCGGGACAGGGGTCTATGGCTACACCTTC. Residues: CASSQELNSGTGVYGYTF.

CDR3 in DNA: TGCGCCAGCAGCCAGACCGGGACTAGCAAAAGTAATGAGCAGTTCTTC. It translates to CASSQTGTSKSNEQFF. The J gene is TRBJ2-1, the V gene TRBV5-1, with 9 nucleotides matching TRBD2. Germline loops: CDR1 SGHRS, CDR2 YFSETQ. V lost 4 bases, J lost 7 bases, and 12 bases stayed unmatched. CDR3 length: 16 amino acids.

This clonotype was detected a few times. The rearrangement links TRBV5-1 to TRBJ2-2; 7 bases are a match to TRBD2. Germline CDR1 SGHRS, CDR2 YFSETQ. This CDR3 is 15 amino acids long. J was trimmed by 7 bases and V by 0 bases; bases with no gene match: 6. The chain's CDR3 is CASSLAPAGDGELFF. Written as DNA, the CDR3 is TGCGCCAGCAGCTTGGCCCCTGCGGGGGACGGGGAGCTGTTTTTT.

The V call is TRBV20-1, the J call TRBJ2-1; a weak D match, TRBD1 (6 bases). The CDR3 is 11 residues long. Germline CDR1 DFQATT, CDR2 SNEGSKA (reference sequence). Trimming stripped 2 bases from V and 10 bases from J, with 9 bases between. CDR3 amino acids: CSARNDREQFF. CDR3 coding DNA: TGCAGTGCTAGAAACGACAGGGAGCAGTTCTTC.

The chain links TRBV7-8 to TRBJ2-5; 9 nucleotides line up with TRBD2. J gave up 1 base and V 1 base, and 16 bases lay outside the gene matches. CDR1 and CDR2 (germline): SGHVS, FQNEAQ. This CDR3 is 20 amino acids long. The CDR3, as DNA: TGTGCCAGCAGCTTAGGGCAGCGGGAGGACTTTATCCTGTTCCAAGAGACCCAGTACTTC. This sequence encodes CASSLGQREDFILFQETQYF.

The chain has TRBV5-1 and TRBJ2-4, with D perhaps matching TRBD1 or TRBD2 (5 bases each). This CDR3 region has 15 residues. Deletions cut 0 bases from V and 0 bases from J, with 7 bases between. CDR1 is SGHRS, CDR2 YFSETQ, per germline. Written as DNA, the CDR3 is TGCGCCAGCAGCTTGGCCGGGACAGCCAAAAACATTCAGTACTTC. Translation gives CASSLAGTAKNIQYF.

This clonotype was observed at least ten times. The gene calls are TRBV12-3 or TRBV12-4 and TRBJ1-5; D is uncertain. The ends were cut back, 2 bases at V and 0 bases at J, with 8 bases in the middle. CDR3 length: 15 amino acids. The CDR3 here is CASSLSGISNQPQHF. As DNA, the CDR3 is TGTGCCAGCAGTTTATCCGGGATTAGCAATCAGCCCCAGCATTTT.

The chain carries TRBV5-1 and TRBJ2-1; perhaps TRBD2 as D (5 bases). CDR1 is SGHRS, CDR2 YFSETQ, per germline. The CDR3 has 19 amino acids. The V end was cut by 7 bases, the J end by 0 bases, with 26 bases between. CDR3 DNA: TGCGCCAGCCGAGGGTGGGCGACTAATGCTTCCTTCTCCTACAATGAGCAGTTCTTC. It yields the protein CASRGWATNASFSYNEQFF.

The chain's CDR3 is CASSDPANYGYTF. CDR3 in DNA: TGTGCCAGCAGTGACCCGGCGAACTATGGCTACACCTTC. J is TRBJ1-2 and V is TRBV25-1, with D uncertain. The germline CDR1 and CDR2 sequences are MGHDK and SYGVNS. CDR3 length: 13 residues. V was shortened by 3 bases and J by 2 bases, with 7 bases between the two germline ends.

The rearrangement joins TRBV28 to TRBJ2-5; D ambiguous. The germline V gene has CDR1 MDHEN and CDR2 SYDVKM. The CDR3 runs to 15 residues. V dropped 7 bases and J dropped 0 bases, with 15 bases sitting between them. CDR3 loop: CASTPDGLYQETQYF. The CDR3 DNA sequence: TGTGCCAGCACCCCGGATGGATTATACCAAGAGACCCAGTACTTC.

The chain combines TRBV5-1 with TRBJ1-5; a possible D gene is TRBD1 (5 bases). The CDR3 contains 15 residues. Germline assignment: CDR1 SGHRS and CDR2 YFSETQ. V shed 0 bases and J shed 6 bases, with 13 bases lying between them. CDR3 in amino acids: CASSLGSGRFQPQHF. The CDR3 nucleotides read TGCGCCAGCAGCTTGGGATCAGGGCGGTTTCAGCCCCAGCATTTT.

This clonotype came up many times. The chain has TRBV12-3 or TRBV12-4 and TRBJ2-5; a possible D gene is TRBD1 (5 bases). Trimming cost V 5 bases and J 9 bases, with 10 bases left between them. This CDR3 has 11 amino acids. In DNA form, the CDR3 reads TGTGCCAGCAGTGCTGGGGCGGCCCAGTACTTC. Its translation is CASSAGAAQYF.

This clonotype was picked up a small number of times. The V gene is TRBV2, the J gene TRBJ1-1; 7 bases map to TRBD1. Germline CDR1 and CDR2: SNHLY and FYNNEI. V shed 5 bases and J 1 base; nucleotides not matched to a gene: 7. The CDR3 runs to 15 residues. As DNA, the CDR3 is TGTGCCAGCAGTTCACGGACAGGCACGAACACTGAAGCTTTCTTT. Translation gives CASSSRTGTNTEAFF.

V is TRBV12-3 or TRBV12-4 and J is TRBJ2-1; TRBD2 agrees at 16 bases. The length of the CDR3 is 15 residues. The V and J ends lost 6 bases and 13 bases, in that order; junction bases with no gene match: 9. The CDR3 protein is CASSSGTSGRGDQFF. The CDR3 DNA reads TGTGCCAGCAGCTCCGGGACTAGCGGGAGGGGTGACCAGTTCTTC.

The chain joins TRBV12-3 or TRBV12-4 to TRBJ1-5; 9 bases agree with TRBD1. The CDR3 has 17 amino acids. The trim removed 5 bases at V and 0 bases at J, leaving 8 bases unmatched. The CDR3 DNA is TGTGCCAGCAGTGACCGGGACAGGGACTATAGCAATCAGCCCCAGCATTTT. Amino acids: CASSDRDRDYSNQPQHF.

This clonotype was counted a few times. This rearrangement joins TRBV25-1 to TRBJ2-7; 7 bases match TRBD1. With 6 bases clipped from V and 5 bases from J, the junction kept 10 bases outside the gene matches. This CDR3 contains 14 residues. CDR1 is MGHDK and CDR2 is SYGVNS in the germline V gene. The CDR3 reads CASSRRGQVDEQYF. DNA of the CDR3: TGTGCCAGCAGCCGCCGCGGACAGGTAGACGAGCAGTACTTC.

The chain has TRBV11-2 and TRBJ2-3; no clear D gene. Germline V gene data show CDR1 as SGHAT and CDR2 as FQNNGV. V was clipped by 0 bases and J by 0 bases, with 10 bases between them. CDR3 size: 16 residues. The CDR3 DNA sequence: TGTGCCAGCAGCTTAGAACGGACGCCTAGCACAGATACGCAGTATTTT. It is translated as CASSLERTPSTDTQYF.

There are a few counts of this clonotype. The V call is TRBV6-1, the J call TRBJ2-1; 13 positions match TRBD2. CDR3 length: 16 residues. J lost 8 bases, V lost 4 bases, and 8 bases had no gene match. Germline V CDR1 and CDR2: MNHNS, SASEGT. CDR3 loop: CASSATSGRAGDEQFF. CDR3 nucleotide sequence: TGTGCCAGCAGTGCTACTAGCGGGAGGGCCGGGGATGAGCAGTTCTTC.

This clonotype was observed at least ten times. This chain joins TRBV10-3 and TRBJ1-2; D is unclear. Trimming took 3 bases from V and 8 from J, leaving 7 bases between them. The CDR3 loop spans 11 amino acids. CDR1 and CDR2 from the germline V gene are ENHRY and SYGVKD. CDR3 region: CAISDLQGYTF. CDR3 coding DNA: TGTGCCATCAGTGATTTGCAGGGCTACACCTTC.

CDR3 loop: CASSPLGGQDPYTF. CDR3 DNA: TGCGCCAGCAGCCCCCTTGGGGGACAGGACCCCTACACCTTC. V usage is TRBV4-3 and J usage is TRBJ1-2, with TRBD1 matching over 8 bases. Germline CDR1 reads LGHNA; CDR2 reads YSLEER. Trimming took 4 bases from V and 10 from J; bases not matched to a gene: 11. CDR3 size: 14 residues.

This chain links TRBV29-1 with TRBJ2-7; 9 nucleotides align to TRBD1. In germline, CDR1 is SQVTM, CDR2 ANQGSEA. The CDR3 extends over 15 amino acids. V shed 3 bases and J 11 bases; nucleotides not matched to a gene: 17. The CDR3 is CSVDRGGTGQKKEYF. The CDR3 DNA is TGCAGCGTTGATAGAGGCGGGACAGGGCAAAAAAAGGAGTACTTC.

This clonotype was counted only a few times. This chain uses TRBV6-1 with TRBJ1-3; perhaps TRBD1 as D (5 bases). Germline loops: CDR1 MNHNS, CDR2 SASEGT. CDR3 length: 15 amino acids. V lost 0 bases, J lost 4 bases, and 10 bases lay in between. CDR3 nucleotide sequence: TGTGCCAGCAGTGAAGCGCACGGGGGAGGAAACACCATATATTTT. It codes for CASSEAHGGGNTIYF.

This chain joins TRBV11-3 and TRBJ2-7; D not certain. The CDR3 is 13 residues long. Trimming took 1 base from V and 7 from J, leaving 11 bases between them. CDR1 is SGHNT, CDR2 YENEEA, per germline. The CDR3 region has the DNA TGTGCCAGCAGCTTAGGCAGGATGGGGGAGCAGTACTTC. The encoded protein is CASSLGRMGEQYF.

The V and J genes are TRBV5-1 and TRBJ1-1; D not resolved. Germline CDR1 SGHRS, CDR2 YFSETQ. The length of the CDR3 is 15 residues. Trimming took off 4 bases at V and 4 bases at J, with 17 bases between the two ends. DNA for the CDR3: TGCGCCAGCAGCCAGGCAAGGAGTCGGACCACTGAAGCTTTCTTT. It yields the protein CASSQARSRTTEAFF.

This chain joins TRBV5-5 and TRBJ2-5, with 9 bases identical to TRBD2. Germline V gene lookup returns CDR1 SGHKS and CDR2 YYEKEE (reference sequence). This CDR3 region has 17 residues. V was pared by 1 base and J by 1 base, with 8 bases of the junction left unmatched. The CDR3 here is CASSLMRLAVFQETQYF. The CDR3 region has the DNA TGTGCCAGCAGCTTGATGAGACTAGCGGTGTTCCAAGAGACCCAGTACTTC.

The chain joins TRBV4-1 to TRBJ1-2; 10 nucleotides align to TRBD1. CDR1 and CDR2 (germline): MGHRA, YSYEKL. This CDR3 has 16 residues. V dropped 2 bases and J dropped 4; count of bases not matched to a gene: 7. CDR3 bases: TGCGCCAGCAGCCAACTTTTGACAGGGGGCGGCTATGGCTACACCTTC. Its translation: CASSQLLTGGGYGYTF.

This clonotype has a handful of counts. The chain uses TRBV6-1 and TRBJ2-7, with a weak D call TRBD1 (6 bases). The ends were cut back, 5 bases at V and 3 bases at J, with 14 bases in the middle. Germline values: CDR1 MNHNS, CDR2 SASEGT. The CDR3 is made up of 14 amino acids. CDR3 sequence (DNA): TGTGCCAGCAGTACTAGAGGACAGTTCTACGAGCAGTACTTC. Its translation is CASSTRGQFYEQYF.

This clonotype came up a few times. This chain connects TRBV20-1 to TRBJ2-5; 8 positions match TRBD1. J was trimmed by 4 bases and V by 6 bases; bases with no gene match: 13. CDR3 length: 15 residues. Germline values: CDR1 DFQATT, CDR2 SNEGSKA (reference sequence). The CDR3 region has the DNA TGCAGTGCCGCCGGAGGACAGGGATTGGGAGAGACCCAGTACTTC. Protein product: CSAAGGQGLGETQYF.

This clonotype was observed at least ten times. V usage is TRBV12-3 or TRBV12-4 and J usage is TRBJ1-6; a weak D match, TRBD1 (6 bases). The CDR3 has 12 residues. Deletions cut 6 bases from V and 10 bases from J, with 10 bases between. The CDR3, as DNA: TGTGCCAGCAGAAACAGGGACTCACCCCTCCACTTT. Protein: CASRNRDSPLHF.